The 20 T cell receptor beta chains below all came from one sample that was sequenced in a study of identifying expanded T cells in peripheral blood. Here immunoSEQ multiplex PCR was the method, and the copy in TCRdb shows in-frame clones only, minus some. The sample has 70,000 to 95,000 clones; around nine tenths are singletons. What was sequenced was blood. The receptors stem from a person aged 18-69 years in good health.

The chain joins TRBV27 to TRBJ1-1; no clear D gene. Looked up from germline, CDR1 is MNHEY and CDR2 is SMNVEV (reference sequence). The CDR3 is 13 residues long. The V gene lost 3 bases and the J gene lost 1 base, with 6 bases spanning the gap. DNA of the CDR3: TGTGCCAGCAGTTTTCCCGGGAACACTGAAGCTTTCTTT. It yields the protein CASSFPGNTEAFF.

As DNA, the CDR3 is TGTGCCAGCAGCCAAGAATCGCTAGGACAGGTTTACAATGAGCAGTTCTTC. This translates into CASSQESLGQVYNEQFF. The J gene is TRBJ2-1, the V gene TRBV14; 7 nucleotides match TRBD1. The trim removed 0 bases at V and 4 bases at J, leaving 9 bases unmatched. Germline V gene data show CDR1 as SGHDN and CDR2 as FVKESK. This CDR3 has 17 residues.

V is TRBV12-5 and J is TRBJ1-2, with 7 bases fitting TRBD1. The germline gives CDR1 LGHNT, CDR2 FRNRAP. The J segment lost 7 bases and the V segment lost 1 base, leaving 3 bases of the junction unmatched. This CDR3 contains 13 residues. DNA for the CDR3: TGTGCTAGTGGTTTGGAGGGGGCGGGTGGCTACACCTTC. This sequence encodes CASGLEGAGGYTF.

This clone appeared once. This chain uses TRBV10-3 with TRBJ1-5; a weak D match, TRBD1 (6 bases). V shed 2 bases and J shed 2 bases, with 10 bases lying between them. The CDR3 sequence is 15 residues long. The germline gives CDR1 ENHRY, CDR2 SYGVKD. CDR3 loop: CAISETGLGNQPQHF. The CDR3, as DNA: TGTGCCATCAGTGAGACAGGGTTGGGCAATCAGCCCCAGCATTTT.

The chain combines TRBV19 with TRBJ2-2; 8 nucleotides align to TRBD1. The CDR3 length is 14 residues. CDR1 is LNHDA and CDR2 is SQIVND in the germline V gene (reference sequence). Trimming removed 3 bases from V and 8 bases from J; junction bases left unmatched: 5. The CDR3 region has the DNA TGTGCCAGTAGTATCGACAGGGGAGGTGGGGAGCTGTTTTTT. Amino acid sequence: CASSIDRGGGELFF.

This clone was counted between two and nine times. The rearrangement links TRBV2 to TRBJ2-2; D remains unclear. Looked up from germline, CDR1 is SNHLY and CDR2 is FYNNEI. V was trimmed by 8 bases and J by 7 bases, leaving 5 bases between them. This CDR3 contains 10 residues. CDR3 sequence (DNA): TGTGCCAGCTTCTACGGGGAGCTGTTTTTT. It is translated as CASFYGELFF.

This chain joins TRBV5-1 and TRBJ2-7, with D maybe TRBD2 (6 bases). V was clipped by 0 bases and J by 2 bases, with 9 bases between them. The germline gives CDR1 SGHRS, CDR2 YFSETQ. This CDR3 comprises 14 residues. The CDR3 DNA reads as TGCGCCAGCAGCTTGGTGACGGGGGCCTACGAGCAGTACTTC. Its translation: CASSLVTGAYEQYF. The full variable domain, its missing parts supplied by reference TRBV5-1 and TRBJ2-7, is KAGVTQTPRYLIKTRGQQVTLSCSPISGHRSVSWYQQTPGQGLQFLFEYFSETQRNKGNFPGRFSGRQFSNSRSEMNVSTLELGDSALYLCASSLVTGAYEQYFGPGTRLTVT.

This chain uses TRBV11-2 with TRBJ2-7; tentatively, D is TRBD1 (5 bases). V lost 0 bases and J lost 3, with 9 bases in between. CDR3 length: 14 residues. CDR1 and CDR2 (germline): SGHAT, FQNNGV. This CDR3 is CASSLEQANYEQYF. As DNA, the CDR3 is TGTGCCAGCAGCTTAGAACAGGCGAACTACGAGCAGTACTTC. The entire variable domain, with the rest obtained from reference TRBV11-2 and TRBJ2-7, is as follows: EAGVAQSPRYKIIEKRQSVAFWCNPISGHATLYWYQQILGQGPKLLIQFQNNGVVDDSQLPKDRFSAERLKGVDSTLKIQPAKLEDSAVYLCASSLEQANYEQYFGPGTRLTVT.

The chain is built from TRBV29-1 and TRBJ2-7, with 7 bases lining up with TRBD1. The CDR3 is 13 residues long. In germline, CDR1 is SQVTM, CDR2 ANQGSEA. V was pared by 5 bases and J by 3 bases, with 7 bases of the junction left unmatched. The chain's CDR3 is CSVLSWDSYEQYF. The CDR3 DNA reads as TGCAGCGTTCTTAGTTGGGACAGCTACGAGCAGTACTTC.

Notes on this clone: A much larger clone is a single base away; this may be a read error. The rearrangement links TRBV7-9 to TRBJ1-1, with D unresolved. The ends were cut back, 1 base at V and 2 bases at J, with 2 bases in the middle. The V gene's germline CDR1 is SEHNR and CDR2 FQNEAQ (reference sequence). The CDR3 contains 12 residues. The CDR3 region is CASSLVNTEAFF. The CDR3 coding sequence is TGTGCCAGCAGCTTAGTAAACACTGAAGCTTTCTTT. The full variable domain, its missing parts supplied by reference TRBV7-9 and TRBJ1-1, is DTGVSQNPRHKITKRGQNVTFRCDPISEHNRLYWYRQTLGQGPEFLTYFQNEAQLEKSRLLSDRFSAERPKGSFSTLEIQRTEQGDSAMYLCASSLVNTEAFFGQGTRLTVV.

The chain recombines TRBV6-5 with TRBJ1-2; a weak D match, TRBD1 (5 bases). Trimming took off 0 bases at V and 8 bases at J, with 13 bases between the two ends. CDR3 length equals 14 residues. From germline, CDR1 is MNHEY and CDR2 SVGAGI. The CDR3 sequence: CASSYSGTTGGYTF. In DNA, the CDR3 is TGTGCCAGCAGTTACTCTGGGACGACGGGGGGCTACACCTTC.

The gene calls are TRBV7-8 and TRBJ2-2, with 9 bases lining up with TRBD2. The CDR3 extends over 16 amino acids. Trimming cost V 2 bases and J 5 bases; bases outside gene matches: 6. Germline V gene lookup returns CDR1 SGHVS and CDR2 FQNEAQ. The CDR3 spells CASSLSWREGTGELFF. Written as DNA, the CDR3 is TGTGCCAGCAGCTTATCATGGCGGGAGGGAACCGGGGAGCTGTTTTTT. The full variable domain, completed using reference TRBV7-8 and TRBJ2-2, is GAGVSQSPRYKVAKRGQDVALRCDPISGHVSLFWYQQALGQGPEFLTYFQNEAQLDKSGLPSDRFFAERPEGSVSTLKIQRTQQEDSAVYLCASSLSWREGTGELFFGEGSRLTVL.

The V gene is TRBV5-1, the J gene TRBJ1-3, with a possible D match to TRBD1 (5 bases). CDR3 length: 16 amino acids. From germline, CDR1 is SGHRS and CDR2 YFSETQ. The ends were cut back, 4 bases at V and 6 bases at J, with 20 bases in the middle. This CDR3 reads CASSPAGRSNLNTIYF. CDR3 DNA: TGCGCCAGCAGCCCGGCGGGACGGTCAAATTTAAACACCATATATTTT.

The gene calls are TRBV25-1 and TRBJ2-5, with 10 bases that match TRBD2. Germline V CDR1 and CDR2: MGHDK, SYGVNS. Trimming took 3 bases from V and 5 from J; bases not matched to a gene: 6. CDR3 length: 15 residues. Written as DNA, the CDR3 is TGTGCCAGCAGTGACAGCGGGGGGGCCGGTGAGACCCAGTACTTC. It encodes CASSDSGGAGETQYF.

This clone has just a few counts. This rearrangement joins TRBV14 to TRBJ1-6; D possibly corresponds to TRBD1 (6 bases). Germline V gene data show CDR1 as SGHDN and CDR2 as FVKESK. This CDR3 comprises 16 residues. V was pared by 6 bases and J by 3 bases, with 15 bases between. CDR3 in DNA: TGTGCCAGCAGGAAACAGGGCAGCTACTATAATTCACCCCTCCACTTT. It encodes CASRKQGSYYNSPLHF.

This clone was picked up a small number of times. The rearrangement links TRBV5-4 to TRBJ2-2, with 9 bases matching TRBD2. V shed 2 bases and J 4 bases; nucleotides not matched to a gene: 3. Germline CDR1 and CDR2: SGHNT and YYREEE (reference sequence). CDR3 length: 15 residues. CDR3 nucleotide sequence: TGTGCCAGCAGCTTAGAAGCGGGAGGCACCGGGGAGCTGTTTTTT. It codes for CASSLEAGGTGELFF.

The chain couples TRBV6-5 to TRBJ1-4, with D tentatively TRBD1 (5 bases). This CDR3 contains 16 residues. V was clipped by 4 bases and J by 0 bases, with 12 bases between them. The V gene's germline CDR1 is MNHEY and CDR2 SVGAGI. DNA for the CDR3: TGTGCCAGCAGTTCCGACAGATTTGCAACTAATGAAAAACTGTTTTTT. Translating it yields CASSSDRFATNEKLFF.

The chain recombines TRBV5-1 with TRBJ1-1; unclear D gene. V lost 0 bases and J lost 3, with 9 bases in between. This CDR3 has 14 residues. Germline values: CDR1 SGHRS, CDR2 YFSETQ. CDR3 protein: CASSLASTDTEAFF. The DNA for the CDR3 is TGCGCCAGCAGCTTGGCGTCGACGGACACTGAAGCTTTCTTT.

In this sample, this clone turned up once. The chain combines TRBV6-1 with TRBJ2-5; D is unclear. V shed 7 bases and J shed 1 base, with 7 bases lying between them. Germline V lookup: CDR1 MNHNS, CDR2 SASEGT. The CDR3 extends over 12 amino acids. CDR3 bases: TGTGCCAGCATGGGCAGCCAAGAGACCCAGTACTTC. It is translated as CASMGSQETQYF.

For the CDR3, the DNA is TGTGCCGTCGGCGGGGGTGGTGCAGATACGCAGTATTTT. Translating gives CAVGGGGADTQYF. The chain has TRBV10-3 and TRBJ2-3; TRBD2 aligns across 7 bases. After removal of 11 bases from V and 4 bases from J, the junction contained 9 bases not matched to a gene. The CDR3 spans 13 residues. Germline V lookup: CDR1 ENHRY, CDR2 SYGVKD.